These T cell receptor beta chains were read from a single sample in a study of cytomegalovirus exposure and HLA in healthy donors. Repertoires were generated with immunoSEQ multiplex PCR, while TCRdb's copy carries only in-frame clones and drops some. The sample has around 250,000 clones; about 93% are singletons. Sequencing was carried out using PBMCs. Receptors originate from a girl aged 2 to 10 in good health and CMV-seronegative. CDR3s include the opening cysteine and the closing phenylalanine or tryptophan.

CDR3aa: CASSDWGVTDHNEQFF; v_gene: TRBV5-4; j_gene: TRBJ2-1; len: 16
CDR3aa: CAISEPNSYEQYF; v_gene: TRBV10-3; j_gene: TRBJ2-7; len: 13
CDR3aa: CASSLTGGAYEQFF; v_gene: TRBV28; j_gene: TRBJ2-1; len: 14
CDR3aa: CASSQGLAGRPHGYTF; v_gene: TRBV4-2; j_gene: TRBJ1-2; len: 16
CDR3aa: CATKYQGNNEQFF; v_gene: TRBV15; j_gene: TRBJ2-1; len: 13
CDR3aa: CASRGDRVAQHF; v_gene: TRBV2; j_gene: TRBJ1-5; len: 12
CDR3aa: CASSQESGGDQPQHF; v_gene: TRBV4-2; j_gene: TRBJ1-5; len: 15
CDR3aa: CASSSRLAGVGSSYNEQFF; v_gene: TRBV7-3; j_gene: TRBJ2-1; len: 19
CDR3aa: CSVAWGRGTGELFF; v_gene: TRBV29-1; j_gene: TRBJ2-2; len: 14
CDR3aa: CASRGGENTEAFF; v_gene: TRBV5-1; j_gene: TRBJ1-1; len: 13
CDR3aa: CASSLDAGTDTQYF; v_gene: TRBV5-1; j_gene: TRBJ2-3; len: 14
CDR3aa: CASSLGRAYEQYF; v_gene: TRBV5-6; j_gene: .; len: 13
CDR3aa: CASRGGSSYNEQFF; v_gene: TRBV7-2; j_gene: TRBJ2-1; len: 14
CDR3aa: CASSVAPSGGADEQFF; v_gene: TRBV9; j_gene: TRBJ2-1; len: 16
CDR3aa: CASSLSGLNTDTQYF; v_gene: TRBV7-9; j_gene: TRBJ2-3; len: 15
CDR3aa: CSAAGDYEQYF; v_gene: TRBV20-1; j_gene: TRBJ2-7; len: 11
CDR3aa: CARTIKPYEQYF; v_gene: TRBV6-5; j_gene: .; len: 12
CDR3aa: CASSLGLAGVNEQFF; v_gene: TRBV7-7; j_gene: TRBJ2-1; len: 15
CDR3aa: CASSLDRSNYEQYF; v_gene: TRBV5-4; j_gene: TRBJ2-7; len: 14
CDR3aa: CASSEGQGTEAFF; v_gene: TRBV6-4; j_gene: TRBJ1-1; len: 13
CDR3aa: CASSLGTATNEKLFF; v_gene: TRBV11-2; j_gene: TRBJ1-4; len: 15
CDR3aa: CAWSPQGNYGYTF; v_gene: TRBV30; j_gene: TRBJ1-2; len: 13
CDR3aa: CASSSRQGESSYNSPLHF; v_gene: TRBV13; j_gene: TRBJ1-6; len: 18
CDR3aa: CASSSLRTPTGVGNGQLF; v_gene: TRBV14; j_gene: TRBJ2-1; len: 18
CDR3aa: CSVEGVAAITDTQYF; v_gene: TRBV29-1; j_gene: TRBJ2-3; len: 15
CDR3aa: CASSRGSTYEQYF; v_gene: TRBV7-9; j_gene: .; len: 13
CDR3aa: CASSLGDRNLNTEAFF; v_gene: TRBV5-4; j_gene: TRBJ1-1; len: 16
CDR3aa: CASSMSVYRDSYHYEQYF; v_gene: TRBV19; j_gene: TRBJ2-7; len: 18
CDR3aa: CAWEQGGEQFF; v_gene: TRBV30; j_gene: TRBJ2-1; len: 11
CDR3aa: CSSSSTGTGNEKLFF; v_gene: TRBV7-9; j_gene: TRBJ1-4; len: 15
CDR3aa: CASSRRTGGSYEQYF; v_gene: TRBV6-5; j_gene: TRBJ2-7; len: 15